This TCR beta chain was obtained from a study of cytomegalovirus exposure and HLA in healthy donors. Study observations and caveats: Despite most TCR sequences being rare, some public TCRs occurred in many donors. Researchers counted 164 TCR beta chains as cytomegalovirus-associated.

This CDR3 is 14 amino acids long. Looked up from germline, CDR1 is MNHNS and CDR2 is SASEGT. Trimming at V came to 7 bases and at J to 6 bases, leaving 7 bases not matched to a gene. As regards this clone: The target antigen is unknown.

The method was immunoSEQ multiplex PCR; TCRdb's version includes in-frame clones alone and lacks a portion of them. The sample carries roughly 300,000 clones, about nine tenths recorded once. The receptor was isolated from a woman in her twenties or thirties in good health and CMV-seropositive. The chain joins TRBV6-1 to TRBJ2-1; 9 bases line up with TRBD1. The sample taken for sequencing was PBMCs. The CDR3 loop is CASIQGQGFNEQFF. CDR3 nucleotide sequence: TGTGCCAGCATCCAAGGACAGGGGTTCAATGAGCAGTTCTTC.